This T cell receptor beta chain is from a study of blood T cell repertoires in COVID-19. Study-wide context: COVID-19 samples collected from the United States, Italy and Spain covered acute and convalescent phases. The cDNA or gDNA used as material had been derived from T cells, B-cell-depleted T cells, or PBMCs.

CDR1 and CDR2 (germline): MNHNY, SVGAGI (reference sequence). V lost 5 bases and J 4 bases, leaving 9 bases between the germline ends. CDR3 length: 12 amino acids. In the study's own analysis: It was from reference gene primer amplification that nucleated cell counts were estimated. Data came from immunoSEQ multiplex PCR; TCRdb stores just in-frame clones and leaves some out. V, J and clone size derive from that table, while D and trimming were established from the DNA sequence. The sample holds some 74,000 clones, 70% to 80% seen once. This chain connects TRBV6-6 to TRBJ2-7; D is possibly TRBD2 (5 bases). Sample: peripheral blood. The sequence was collected from a man aged 65-85 years with active or convalescent COVID-19. The CDR3 spells CASSPSGYEQYF. CDR3 bases: TGTGCCAGCAGTCCAAGCGGATACGAGCAGTACTTC.